This entry lists 13 T cell receptor beta chains sequenced from one sample in a study of T cell responses to AZD1222 COVID-19 vaccine. Measured with immunoSEQ multiplex PCR; TCRdb has only the in-frame clones, and not every one. This table has roughly 84,000 clones, about 85% appearing once. The sample here was peripheral blood, taken on day 0 of AZD1222 vaccination. Receptor source: an adult in good health.

The CDR3: CASSPTGGGRAYGYTF. CDR3 DNA: TGTGCCAGCAGCCCTACAGGGGGGGGAAGGGCGTATGGCTACACCTTC. V gene TRBV3-1 (or the pseudogene TRBV3-2) combines with J gene TRBJ1-2; 8 positions agree with TRBD1. The CDR3 contains 16 residues. Per the germline V gene, CDR1 is LGHDT and CDR2 is YNNKEL (reference sequence). Unmatched junction bases numbered 12, after V lost 4 bases and J lost 5 bases.

The J gene is TRBJ1-2, the V gene TRBV29-1; no reliable D call. CDR3 length: 11 residues. The germline CDR1 and CDR2 sequences are SQVTM and ANQGSEA. The CDR3: CSAANQGGYTF. DNA of the CDR3: TGCAGTGCTGCGAACCAAGGTGGCTACACCTTC.

The genes are TRBV19 and TRBJ2-3, with D perhaps matching TRBD2 (5 bases). Trimming left V 5 bases short and J 0 bases short, with 21 bases between. CDR1 and CDR2 from the germline V gene are LNHDA and SQIVND (reference sequence). The CDR3 is 18 amino acids. CDR3 coding DNA: TGTGCCAGTAGTGTCCGCCCCCAAGCTAGCCTTAGCACAGATACGCAGTATTTT. This codes for CASSVRPQASLSTDTQYF.

The chain recombines TRBV7-2 with TRBJ1-2, with 7 bases lining up with TRBD1. The CDR3 extends over 15 amino acids. Per germline, CDR1 SGHTA and CDR2 FQGNSA. The junction had 6 bases not matched to a gene; V was cut back by 0 bases and J by 5 bases. The DNA for the CDR3 is TGTGCCAGCAGCTTAGCCCTCGACAGGGAATATGGCTACACCTTC. This codes for CASSLALDREYGYTF.

The chain recombines TRBV6-2 or TRBV6-3 with TRBJ2-1, with 15 bases aligning to TRBD2. The CDR3 covers 18 residues. Germline CDR1 MNHEY, CDR2 SVGEGT. The V segment lost 4 bases and the J segment 1 base; nucleotides outside the gene matches: 5. This CDR3 reads CASSSRTSGRESYNEQFF. In DNA form, the CDR3 reads TGTGCCAGCAGTTCCCGGACTAGCGGGAGGGAGTCCTACAATGAGCAGTTCTTC.

The chain links TRBV6-5 to TRBJ1-2, with 7 positions matching TRBD1. Trimming removed 6 bases from V and 3 bases from J; junction bases left unmatched: 4. Germline CDR1 MNHEY, CDR2 SVGAGI. This CDR3 region has 13 residues. CDR3 amino acids: CASSNGQDYGYTF. The CDR3, as DNA: TGTGCCAGCAGCAATGGACAGGACTATGGCTACACCTTC.

This clone has only one observation. The chain links TRBV11-2 to TRBJ2-2; TRBD2 matches 7 bases. V lost 4 bases to trimming and J lost 0 bases; unmatched junction nucleotides: 8. The CDR3 is made up of 17 amino acids. Germline CDR1 and CDR2: SGHAT and FQNNGV. The CDR3 bases are TGTGCCAGCAGCTCCCGGGGGGACTATGCGAACACCGGGGAGCTGTTTTTT. Residues: CASSSRGDYANTGELFF.

V usage is TRBV4-1 and J usage is TRBJ2-1, with D possibly being TRBD1 (5 bases). The CDR3 spans 15 residues. Per germline, CDR1 MGHRA and CDR2 YSYEKL. V was shortened by 0 bases and J by 4 bases, with 10 bases between the two germline ends. The CDR3 DNA follows: TGCGCCAGCAGCCAAGATCGTGCAGGGTACAATGAGCAGTTCTTC. It codes for CASSQDRAGYNEQFF.

The chain has TRBV6-1 and TRBJ2-2; D may be TRBD2 (5 bases). Germline lookup yields CDR1 MNHNS and CDR2 SASEGT. This CDR3 has 16 amino acids. Deletions cut 1 base from V and 2 bases from J, with 11 bases between. The CDR3 sequence is CASSEVLAANTGELFF. For the CDR3, the DNA is TGTGCCAGCAGTGAAGTGCTAGCAGCAAACACCGGGGAGCTGTTTTTT.

The V and J genes are TRBV2 and TRBJ1-2, with TRBD1 as a possible D gene (5 bases). V dropped 6 bases and J dropped 5 bases, with 7 bases sitting between them. The germline V gene has CDR1 SNHLY and CDR2 FYNNEI. CDR3 length: 11 residues. The CDR3 DNA reads TGTGCCAGCAGGAGGGGTTATGGCTACACCTTC. Protein: CASRRGYGYTF. The variable domain in full, completed from reference TRBV2 and TRBJ1-2, reads EPEVTQTPSHQVTQMGQEVILRCVPISNHLYFYWYRQILGQKVEFLVSFYNNEISEKSEIFDDQFSVERPDGSNFTLKIRSTKLEDSAMYFCASRRGYGYTFGSGTRLTVV.

V gene TRBV12-3 or TRBV12-4 combines with J gene TRBJ2-7; D is perhaps TRBD1 or TRBD2 (5 bases each). The length of the CDR3 is 13 residues. The V end was cut by 6 bases, the J end by 9 bases, with 18 bases between. CDR3 residues: CASSMGDLRGQYF. The CDR3 DNA sequence: TGTGCCAGCAGCATGGGGGATCTACGAGGGCAGTACTTC.

The genes are TRBV6-5 and TRBJ1-1; D not resolved. The germline CDR1 and CDR2 sequences are MNHEY and SVGAGI. V was pared by 6 bases and J by 4 bases, with 12 bases between. The CDR3 runs 13 residues. The CDR3, as DNA: TGTGCCAGCAGATCTACGGTAATCACTGAAGCTTTCTTT. This gives the protein CASRSTVITEAFF.

The V and J genes are TRBV11-1 and TRBJ2-6; maybe TRBD1 (5 bases). The CDR3 length is 16 residues. Germline-derived CDR1 and CDR2 are SGHAT and FQDESV (reference sequence). Trimming cost V 6 bases and J 0 bases, with 12 bases left between them. The CDR3 region is CASRAGFNSGANVLTF. CDR3 coding DNA: TGTGCCAGCAGGGCAGGGTTCAACTCTGGGGCCAACGTCCTGACTTTC.